This is a list of T cell receptor beta chains from one sample in a study of CD8 T cells in ankylosing spondylitis. TCRdb redid the calling of the 5' RACE reads with MiXCR, one entry per CDR3 protein. The data contain 200,000 to 300,000 distinct CDR3 sequences, about 10% of them singletons. Input material: blood, either unsorted or a sorted T cell fraction (not recorded which). These receptors came from a male donor with ankylosing spondylitis or in good health (not recorded which). Each CDR3 is given with its conserved first and last residue. Each record gives: V gene, clone size, J gene, D gene, CDR3 DNA, CDR3 protein. The D gene is left open where the match is weak. Some rows mark clone size as missing; the rest say once, few, many or name a class of expanded clone.

TRBV14	many	TRBJ2-7	NA	TGTGCCAGCAGCCAAGACATGGGGCAGTACTTC	CASSQDMGQYF
TRBV5-6	many	TRBJ2-6	NA	TGTGCCAGCACCGGAACCGGGGCCAACGTCCTGACTTTC	CASTGTGANVLTF
TRBV12-3/TRBV12-4	few	TRBJ1-5	NA	TGTGCCAGCAGCGGGGATTATAGCAATCAGCCCCAGCATTTT	CASSGDYSNQPQHF
TRBV20-1	many	TRBJ1-2	NA	TGCAGTGCTAGGAAGGACGTGGGGACCTACACCTTC	CSARKDVGTYTF
TRBV7-8	many	TRBJ2-5	NA	TGTGCCAGCAGCTTAGCCGACCAGTTGCAAGAGACCCAGTACTTC	CASSLADQLQETQYF
TRBV12-3/TRBV12-4	many	TRBJ2-1	NA	TGTGCCAGCAGTTTTCGGGGTCCGAATGAGCAGTTCTTC	CASSFRGPNEQFF
TRBV7-9	NA	TRBJ1-4	NA	TGTGCCAGCAGCCACCCGACCGGGACCCTGGAGGAAAAACTGTTTTTT	CASSHPTGTLEEKLFF
TRBV20-1	NA	TRBJ2-7	NA	TGCAGTGCTAGAGATAGGCGGACCCCCCTATACGAGCAGTACTTC	CSARDRRTPLYEQYF
TRBV30	few	TRBJ2-7	NA	TGTGCCTGGAGTGGGGATCAGATCGAGCAGTACTTC	CAWSGDQIEQYF
TRBV20-1	many	TRBJ1-3	NA	TGCAGTGCCCTAGACGAGGCAGGACACCAGCCTTTCTCTGGAAACACCATATATTTT	CSALDEAGHQPFSGNTIYF
TRBV6-1	NA	TRBJ2-3	NA	TGTGCCAGCAGTAAACCTTATCCAGATACGCAGTATTTT	CASSKPYPDTQYF
TRBV20-1	few	TRBJ2-3	TRBD2	TGCAGTGCTAGAGATTACCCCCTACGGGAGGGTCCCAATACGCAGTATTTT	CSARDYPLREGPNTQYF
TRBV7-9	few	TRBJ2-1	NA	TGTGCCAGCAGCTTAGCAGGGCGATACAATGAGCAGTTCTTC	CASSLAGRYNEQFF
TRBV12-3/TRBV12-4	many	TRBJ2-7	TRBD1	TGTGCCAGCAGTTTCCCAGGGGGACCCGCTGAGCAGTACTTC	CASSFPGGPAEQYF
TRBV20-1	many	TRBJ2-7	NA	TGCAGTGCTAGTCCCCCTCGAGGGGTATCCTACGAGCAGTACTTC	CSASPPRGVSYEQYF
TRBV18	few	TRBJ2-7	TRBD1	TGTGCCAGCTCACCACCGTCAACAGGGGTCGGGGAGTACTTC	CASSPPSTGVGEYF
TRBV20-1	few	TRBJ1-5	TRBD1	TGCAGTGCTAGAGCCACAGGGGCTCAGCCCCAGCATTTT	CSARATGAQPQHF
TRBV5-5	few	TRBJ2-1	NA	TGTGCCAGCAGCTTGGCCTTTTTAGATGAGCAGTTCTTC	CASSLAFLDEQFF
TRBV12-3/TRBV12-4	many	TRBJ2-7	TRBD1	TGTGCCAGCAGCCGGACAGGGGGATTCAACGAGCAGTACTTC	CASSRTGGFNEQYF
TRBV9	many	TRBJ2-4	NA	TGTGCCAGCAGCGCACGGACGGGGGAAAACATTCAGTACTTC	CASSARTGENIQYF
TRBV20-1	many	TRBJ2-5	TRBD2	TGCAGTGCTAGTAGGGAGCGGGGAGGGGTCCAAGAGACCCAGTACTTC	CSASRERGGVQETQYF
TRBV7-8	NA	TRBJ2-7	NA	TGTGCCAGCAGCCCGCCTCGGGCGGGATCCTACGAGCAGTACTTC	CASSPPRAGSYEQYF
TRBV5-1	many	TRBJ2-3	TRBD2	TGCGCCAGCAGCTTGGAGTCTAGCGGAGACACTAGCACAGATACGCAGTATTTT	CASSLESSGDTSTDTQYF
TRBV4-1	once	TRBJ2-1	NA	TGCGCCAGCAGCCAGCCGGGACCCCCGCCGGACAATGAGCAGTTCTTC	CASSQPGPPPDNEQFF
TRBV7-2	many	TRBJ2-1	NA	TGTGCCAGCAGCCCCGAGGGGCTAGCCTCCTACAATGAGCAGTTCTTC	CASSPEGLASYNEQFF
TRBV5-1	NA	TRBJ2-7	NA	TGCGCCAGCAGCCCGGGCCAGATTGGCGACGAGCAGTACTTC	CASSPGQIGDEQYF
TRBV6-5	many	TRBJ2-1	NA	TGTGCCAGCAAAGATTACAATGAGCAGTTCTTC	CASKDYNEQFF
TRBV20-1	NA	TRBJ2-7	NA	TGCAGTGCTAGGAGACCGGAGCCTACCTACGAGCAGTACTTC	CSARRPEPTYEQYF
TRBV20-1	NA	TRBJ2-2	TRBD1	TGCAGTGCTAGAGCCGGACAGGGCACCGGGGAGCTGTTTTTT	CSARAGQGTGELFF
TRBV30	NA	TRBJ2-5	NA	TGTGCCTGGAAAAGAGAGACCCAGTACTTC	CAWKRETQYF
TRBV2	many	TRBJ1-5	NA	TGTGCCAGCAGTGTCCTGAACAGCAATCAGCCCCAGCATTTT	CASSVLNSNQPQHF
TRBV10-3	many	TRBJ1-1	TRBD1	TGTGCCATCCGGACAGGAGGGAACACTGAAGCTTTCTTT	CAIRTGGNTEAFF
TRBV7-2	many	TRBJ2-6	NA	TGTGCCAGCAGCTTAAGGGGGGAGGCCAACGTCCTGACTTTC	CASSLRGEANVLTF
TRBV5-1	many	TRBJ1-6	NA	TGCGCCAGCAGCTTCGGGGACTATAATTCACCCCTCCACTTT	CASSFGDYNSPLHF
TRBV5-1	NA	TRBJ2-7	NA	TGCGCCAGCAGCTCCACGGGCGGTGAGGACGAGCAGTACTTC	CASSSTGGEDEQYF
TRBV5-4	many	TRBJ2-6	NA	TGTGCCAGCAGGAGGTGGGGGTCCGGGGCCAACGTCCTGACTTTC	CASRRWGSGANVLTF
TRBV5-1	NA	TRBJ2-3	NA	TGCGCCAGCAGCTTGAGGACAGCTAGCACAGATACGCAGTATTTT	CASSLRTASTDTQYF
TRBV20-1	many	TRBJ1-2	TRBD1	TGCAGTGCTGGCGGACAGGCCTATGGCTACACCTTC	CSAGGQAYGYTF
TRBV29-1	many	TRBJ1-2	TRBD1	TGCAGCGCCGGGACAGGGCTAATTTATGGCTACACCTTC	CSAGTGLIYGYTF
TRBV10-3	many	TRBJ2-1	NA	TGTGCCTCCAGGCCGGGGGACCGCTCCTACAATGAGCAGTTCTTC	CASRPGDRSYNEQFF
TRBV12-3/TRBV12-4	NA	TRBJ2-7	NA	TGTGCCAGCAGTTCAGGGCCCCAACAGTCCTACGAGCAGTACTTC	CASSSGPQQSYEQYF
TRBV6-1	many	TRBJ2-2	NA	TGTGCCAGCACGAAGAGGTGGACCAGGACCACCGGGGAGCTGTTTTTT	CASTKRWTRTTGELFF
TRBV20-1	many	TRBJ2-7	TRBD1	TGCAGTGCTAGAGAAGACAGGGGCTCCTACGAGCAGTACTTC	CSAREDRGSYEQYF
TRBV7-9	NA	TRBJ2-1	TRBD2	TGTGCCAGCAGCTTAGCAGCGGGATCGCACAATGAGCAGTTCTTC	CASSLAAGSHNEQFF
TRBV25-1	few	TRBJ1-2	NA	TGTGCCAGCAGTGAATCCAAGGGGCTTCCCACGTTGGACTATGGCTACACCTTC	CASSESKGLPTLDYGYTF
TRBV20-1	many	TRBJ1-1	NA	TGCAGTGCTAGTACCGGGGGCACTGAAGCTTTCTTT	CSASTGGTEAFF
TRBV15	NA	TRBJ2-5	NA	TGTGCCACCAGCAGAGATCTTCAGCAAGAGACCCAGTACTTC	CATSRDLQQETQYF
TRBV5-1	many	TRBJ2-7	TRBD2	TGCGCCAGCAGCCGAACTGGACTAGCGGGAGGACGACTTTACTACGAGCAGTACTTC	CASSRTGLAGGRLYYEQYF
TRBV3-1	few	TRBJ2-1	NA	TGTGCCAGCAGCCACGATTGGGGGGTGGGCAATGAGCAGTTCTTC	CASSHDWGVGNEQFF
TRBV5-5	many	TRBJ2-5	NA	TGTGCCAGCAGCCTCATGGAGACCCAGTACTTC	CASSLMETQYF
TRBV12-3/TRBV12-4	many	TRBJ2-5	TRBD2	TGTGCCAGCAGTTTCGAAAATAAGCTAGCGGGGGGGGAGACCCAGTACTTC	CASSFENKLAGGETQYF
TRBV2	few	TRBJ2-7	NA	TGTGCCAGCATGGTCGACACCGCCTACGAGCAGTACTTC	CASMVDTAYEQYF
TRBV20-1	NA	TRBJ2-1	NA	TGCAGTGCTAGGGAGAACAATGAGCAGTTCTTC	CSARENNEQFF
TRBV20-1	NA	TRBJ1-2	TRBD1	TGCAGTGCTGGACAGGTTATGGGCTACACCTTC	CSAGQVMGYTF
TRBV7-9	many	TRBJ1-6	TRBD1	TGTGCCAGCAGCTCAACAGGACAGGGTAGCTCACCCCTCCACTTT	CASSSTGQGSSPLHF
TRBV7-9	NA	TRBJ2-7	NA	TGTGCCAGCGGAGAGGAGGGGGGAAGGACTTACGAGCAGTACTTC	CASGEEGGRTYEQYF
TRBV5-1	NA	TRBJ2-3	TRBD2	TGCGCCAGCCGAGTGAGCGGGGGACGGGTCACAGATACGCAGTATTTT	CASRVSGGRVTDTQYF
TRBV29-1	many	TRBJ2-5	NA	TGCAGCGTGGGTCCCCAAGAGACCCAGTACTTC	CSVGPQETQYF
TRBV18	many	TRBJ2-7	NA	TGTGCCAGCTCACCCGGGGACGAGCAGTACTTC	CASSPGDEQYF